This TCR beta chain was observed in a study of blood T cell repertoires in COVID-19. This CDR3 contains 16 residues. CDR1 and CDR2 (germline): LNHDA, SQIVND (reference sequence). Trimming at V came to 6 bases and at J to 1 base, leaving 5 bases not matched to a gene. The method was immunoSEQ multiplex PCR; TCRdb's version includes in-frame clones alone and lacks a portion of them. The sample has 140,000 to 150,000 clones, approximately 90% seen once. This chain links TRBV19 with TRBJ2-3; 12 bases are shared with TRBD2. Specimen: peripheral blood. This clonotype originated in a man aged 60 to 69 with active or convalescent COVID-19. The CDR3 bases are TGTGCCAGTAGACTAGCGGGAGGTAGTGGCACAGATACGCAGTATTTT. The encoded protein is CASRLAGGSGTDTQYF.